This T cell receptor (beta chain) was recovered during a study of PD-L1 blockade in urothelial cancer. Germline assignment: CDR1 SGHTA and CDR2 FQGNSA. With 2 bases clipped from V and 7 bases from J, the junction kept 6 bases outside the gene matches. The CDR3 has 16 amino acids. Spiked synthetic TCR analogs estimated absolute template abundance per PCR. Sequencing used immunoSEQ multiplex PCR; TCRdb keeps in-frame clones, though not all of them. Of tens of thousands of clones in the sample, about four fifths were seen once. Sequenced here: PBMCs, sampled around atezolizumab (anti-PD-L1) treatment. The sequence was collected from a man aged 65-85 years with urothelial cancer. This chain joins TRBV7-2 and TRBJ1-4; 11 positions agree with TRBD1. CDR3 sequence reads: CASSLRTGGAGEKLFF. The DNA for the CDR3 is TGTGCCAGCAGCTTAAGGACAGGGGGCGCGGGTGAAAAACTGTTTTTT. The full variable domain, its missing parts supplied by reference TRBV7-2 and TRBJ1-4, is GAGVSQSPSNKVTEKGKDVELRCDPISGHTALYWYRQSLGQGLEFLIYFQGNSAPDKSGLPSDRFSAERTGGSVSTLTIQRTQQEDSAVYLCASSLRTGGAGEKLFFGSGTQLSVL.